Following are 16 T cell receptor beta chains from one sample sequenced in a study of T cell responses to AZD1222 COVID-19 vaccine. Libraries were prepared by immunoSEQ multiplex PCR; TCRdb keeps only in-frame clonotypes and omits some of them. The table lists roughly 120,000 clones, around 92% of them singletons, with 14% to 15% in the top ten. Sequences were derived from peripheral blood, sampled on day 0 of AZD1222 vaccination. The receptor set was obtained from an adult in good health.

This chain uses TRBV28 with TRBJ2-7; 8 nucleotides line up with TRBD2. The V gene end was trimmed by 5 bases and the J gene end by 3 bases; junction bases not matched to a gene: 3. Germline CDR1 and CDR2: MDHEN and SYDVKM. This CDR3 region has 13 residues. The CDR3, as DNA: TGTGCCAGCAGTCCCGGGACTAGCTACGAGCAGTACTTC. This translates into CASSPGTSYEQYF.

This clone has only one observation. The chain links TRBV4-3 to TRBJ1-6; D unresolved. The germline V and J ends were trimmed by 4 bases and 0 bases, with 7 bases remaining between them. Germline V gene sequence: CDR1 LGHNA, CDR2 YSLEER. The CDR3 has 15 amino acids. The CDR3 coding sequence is TGCGCCAGCAGCCCCGTTCGCTCCTATAATTCACCCCTCCACTTT. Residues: CASSPVRSYNSPLHF.

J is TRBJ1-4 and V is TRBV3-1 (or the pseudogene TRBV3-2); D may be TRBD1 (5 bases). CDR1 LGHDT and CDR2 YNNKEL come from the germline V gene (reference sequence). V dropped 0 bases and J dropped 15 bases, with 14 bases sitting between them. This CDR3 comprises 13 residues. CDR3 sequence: CASSQEVQGPLFF. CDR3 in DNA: TGTGCCAGCAGCCAAGAAGTTCAGGGCCCGTTGTTTTTT.

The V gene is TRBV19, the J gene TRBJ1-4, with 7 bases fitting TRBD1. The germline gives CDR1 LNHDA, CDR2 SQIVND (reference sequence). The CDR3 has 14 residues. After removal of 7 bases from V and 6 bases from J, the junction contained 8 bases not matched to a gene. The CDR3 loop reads CASNPGTDYEKLFF. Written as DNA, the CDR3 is TGTGCCAGTAATCCGGGGACAGATTATGAAAAACTGTTTTTT.

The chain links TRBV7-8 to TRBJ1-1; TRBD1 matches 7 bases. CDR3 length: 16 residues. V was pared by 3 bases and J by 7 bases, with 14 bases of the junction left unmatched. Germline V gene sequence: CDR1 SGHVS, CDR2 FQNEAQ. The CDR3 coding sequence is TGTGCCAGCAGCTTTCCTACTTTGACAGGGCCAGGTGAAGCTTTCTTT. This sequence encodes CASSFPTLTGPGEAFF. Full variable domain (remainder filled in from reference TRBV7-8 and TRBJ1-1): GAGVSQSPRYKVAKRGQDVALRCDPISGHVSLFWYQQALGQGPEFLTYFQNEAQLDKSGLPSDRFFAERPEGSVSTLKIQRTQQEDSAVYLCASSFPTLTGPGEAFFGQGTRLTVV.

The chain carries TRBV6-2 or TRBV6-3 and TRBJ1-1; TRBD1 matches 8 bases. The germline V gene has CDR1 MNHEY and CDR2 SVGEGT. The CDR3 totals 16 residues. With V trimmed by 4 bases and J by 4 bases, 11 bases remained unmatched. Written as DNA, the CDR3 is TGTGCCAGCAGTTCGCTTCAGGGGGCGCCGGGCACTGAAGCTTTCTTT. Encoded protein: CASSSLQGAPGTEAFF.

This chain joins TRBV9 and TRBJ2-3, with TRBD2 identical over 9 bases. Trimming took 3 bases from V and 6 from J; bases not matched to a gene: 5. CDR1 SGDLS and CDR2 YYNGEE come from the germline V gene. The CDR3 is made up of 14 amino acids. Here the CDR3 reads CASSDAGGPDTQYF. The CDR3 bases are TGTGCCAGCAGCGATGCGGGGGGGCCGGATACGCAGTATTTT. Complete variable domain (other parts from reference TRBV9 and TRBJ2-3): DSGVTQTPKHLITATGQRVTLRCSPRSGDLSVYWYQQSLDQGLQFLIQYYNGEERAKGNILERFSAQQFPDLHSELNLSSLELGDSALYFCASSDAGGPDTQYFGPGTRLTVL.

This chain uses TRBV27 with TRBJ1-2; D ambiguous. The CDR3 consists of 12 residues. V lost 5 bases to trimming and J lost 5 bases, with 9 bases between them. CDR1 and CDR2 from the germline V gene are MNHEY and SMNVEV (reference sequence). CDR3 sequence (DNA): TGTGCCAGCAGTCCGACGGGGTATGGCTACACCTTC. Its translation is CASSPTGYGYTF.

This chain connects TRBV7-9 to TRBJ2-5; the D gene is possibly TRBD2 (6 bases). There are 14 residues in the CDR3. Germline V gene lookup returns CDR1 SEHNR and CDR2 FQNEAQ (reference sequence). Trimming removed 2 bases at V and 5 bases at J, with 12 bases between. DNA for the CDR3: TGTGCCAGCAGCTTAAATAGCGGCCTGGAGACCCAGTACTTC. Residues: CASSLNSGLETQYF.

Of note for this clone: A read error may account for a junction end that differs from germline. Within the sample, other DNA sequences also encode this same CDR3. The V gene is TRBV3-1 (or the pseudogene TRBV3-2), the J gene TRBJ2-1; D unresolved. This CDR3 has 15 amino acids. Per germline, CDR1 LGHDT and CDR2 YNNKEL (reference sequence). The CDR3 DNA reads TGTGCCAGCAGCCAACGTTTCCGAATTAGTCCTGAGCAATTCTTC. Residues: CASSQRFRISPEQFF.

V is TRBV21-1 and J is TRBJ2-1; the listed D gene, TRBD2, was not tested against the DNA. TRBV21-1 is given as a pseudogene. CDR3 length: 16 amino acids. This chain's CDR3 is CASSPRLAGVKNEQFF. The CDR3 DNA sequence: TGTGCCAGCAGCCCCCGGCTAGCGGGAGTAAAAAATGAGCAGTTCTTC.

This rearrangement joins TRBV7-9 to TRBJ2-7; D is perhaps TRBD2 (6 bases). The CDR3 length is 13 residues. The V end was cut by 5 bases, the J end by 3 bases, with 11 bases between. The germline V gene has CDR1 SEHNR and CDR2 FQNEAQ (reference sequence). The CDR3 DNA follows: TGTGCCAGCAGCCACTGGGAGGACTACGAGCAGTACTTC. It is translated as CASSHWEDYEQYF.

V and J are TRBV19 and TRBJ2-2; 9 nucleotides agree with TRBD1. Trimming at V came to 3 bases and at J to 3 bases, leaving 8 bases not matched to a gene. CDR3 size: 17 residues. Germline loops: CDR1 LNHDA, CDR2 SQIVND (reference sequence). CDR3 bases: TGTGCCAGTAGTATCCCTACAGGGGGCAAGGACACCGGGGAGCTGTTTTTT. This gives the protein CASSIPTGGKDTGELFF.

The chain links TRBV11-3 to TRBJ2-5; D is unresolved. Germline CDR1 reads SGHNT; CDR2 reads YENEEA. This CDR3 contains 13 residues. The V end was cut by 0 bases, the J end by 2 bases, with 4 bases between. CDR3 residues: CASSLEGQETQYF. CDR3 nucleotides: TGTGCCAGCAGCTTAGAGGGACAAGAGACCCAGTACTTC.

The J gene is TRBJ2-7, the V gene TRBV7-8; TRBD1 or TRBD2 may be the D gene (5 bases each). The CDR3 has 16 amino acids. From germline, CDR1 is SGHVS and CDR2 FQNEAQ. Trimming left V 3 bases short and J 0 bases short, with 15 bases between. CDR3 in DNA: TGTGCCAGCAGCTTTTCCACGGGACGCAGCTCCTACGAGCAGTACTTC. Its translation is CASSFSTGRSSYEQYF.

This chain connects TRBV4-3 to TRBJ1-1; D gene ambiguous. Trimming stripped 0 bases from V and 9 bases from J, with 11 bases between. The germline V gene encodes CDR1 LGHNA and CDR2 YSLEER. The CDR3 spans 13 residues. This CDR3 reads CASSQEEWSKAFF. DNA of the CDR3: TGCGCCAGCAGCCAAGAAGAGTGGAGCAAAGCTTTCTTT.